The 31 T cell receptor beta chains listed next were all sequenced from one sample in a study of graft-versus-host responses after intestinal transplantation. Repertoires were generated with immunoSEQ multiplex PCR, while TCRdb's copy carries only in-frame clones and drops some. The data hold 130,000 to 150,000 clones, with about 93% observed a single time. These receptors' antigens are unknown. This sample comprised unstimulated CD4+ T cells sorted from spleen or lymph node cells, obtained before intestinal transplant. These receptors came from a human donor who received an intestinal transplant.

This chain links TRBV30 with TRBJ1-1; 8 positions agree with TRBD1. The J segment lost 1 base and the V segment lost 4 bases, leaving 5 bases of the junction unmatched. This CDR3 contains 14 residues. The V gene's germline CDR1 is GTSNPN and CDR2 SVGIG (reference sequence). CDR3 loop: CAWTKGTGNTEAFF. CDR3 bases: TGTGCCTGGACTAAGGGGACAGGGAACACTGAAGCTTTCTTT.

The rearrangement links TRBV5-6 to TRBJ1-2, with 7 bases identical to TRBD1. This CDR3 spans 14 amino acids. Germline V gene sequence: CDR1 SGHDT, CDR2 YYEEEE. V gave up 4 bases and J gave up 4 bases; unmatched junction bases: 7. This CDR3 is CASSGTDRVYGYTF. In DNA form, the CDR3 reads TGTGCCAGCAGCGGAACTGACAGGGTCTATGGCTACACCTTC.

This chain connects TRBV20-1 to TRBJ2-7; no reliable D call. This CDR3 comprises 10 residues. V lost 4 bases and J 4 bases, leaving 5 bases between the germline ends. CDR1 and CDR2 (germline): DFQATT, SNEGSKA (reference sequence). The CDR3 nucleotides read TGCAGTGCTACCCTATACGAGCAGTACTTC. As protein: CSATLYEQYF.

V usage is TRBV4-1 and J usage is TRBJ1-2, with D perhaps TRBD1 (6 bases). V shed 0 bases and J shed 4 bases, with 9 bases lying between them. The CDR3 runs to 14 residues. Germline CDR1 MGHRA, CDR2 YSYEKL. This chain's CDR3 is CASSQDGGPYGYTF. The CDR3 nucleotides are TGCGCCAGCAGCCAAGACGGGGGCCCCTATGGCTACACCTTC.

This chain connects TRBV28 to TRBJ2-7; TRBD1 matches 8 bases. The CDR3 totals 13 residues. Germline CDR1 and CDR2: MDHEN and SYDVKM. V dropped 10 bases and J dropped 4; count of bases not matched to a gene: 9. This CDR3 reads CATHPGGMYEQYF. CDR3 bases: TGTGCCACCCATCCAGGGGGCATGTACGAGCAGTACTTC.

This chain joins TRBV9 and TRBJ2-1, with 8 positions matching TRBD2. This CDR3 region has 15 residues. The ends lost 0 bases at V and 12 bases at J; junction bases unmatched: 11. Germline CDR1 and CDR2: SGDLS and YYNGEE. The chain's CDR3 is CASSVVQAGAVVQFF. In nucleotides, the CDR3 is TGTGCCAGCAGCGTAGTACAAGCGGGAGCAGTTGTGCAGTTCTTC.

This chain uses TRBV6-1 with TRBJ1-4, with 7 positions matching TRBD1. The length of the CDR3 is 13 residues. V lost 8 bases, J lost 8 bases, and 8 bases stayed unmatched. Germline V gives CDR1 MNHNS, CDR2 SASEGT. CDR3 in amino acids: CASEDRPSEKLFF. In DNA, the CDR3 is TGTGCCAGCGAGGACAGGCCTTCGGAAAAACTGTTTTTT.

The CDR3: CASSQDRFGTAGETQYF. The CDR3 coding sequence is TGTGCCAGCAGCCAGGACAGGTTTGGGACGGCGGGGGAGACCCAGTACTTC. V usage is TRBV9 and J usage is TRBJ2-5; maybe TRBD1 (7 bases). The CDR3 length is 17 residues. CDR1 and CDR2 from the germline V gene are SGDLS and YYNGEE. The V and J ends lost 4 bases and 5 bases respectively, with 24 bases between them.

This CDR3 reads CASSQYRTAGGEQYF. The CDR3 nucleotides read TGCGCCAGCAGCCAATACCGCACCGCCGGGGGGGAGCAGTACTTC. The chain links TRBV4-1 to TRBJ2-7; 7 bases are shared with TRBD2. Germline loops: CDR1 MGHRA, CDR2 YSYEKL. The CDR3 runs to 15 residues. With 2 bases clipped from V and 7 bases from J, the junction kept 11 bases outside the gene matches.

The chain links TRBV4-3 to TRBJ1-2; the D is unclear. This CDR3 has 14 amino acids. Per the germline V gene, CDR1 is LGHNA and CDR2 is YSLEER. The V end was cut by 4 bases, the J end by 4 bases, with 13 bases between. CDR3 amino acids: CASSRPPGSYGYTF. DNA for the CDR3: TGCGCCAGCAGCCGCCCCCCTGGCAGCTATGGCTACACCTTC.

The chain recombines TRBV29-1 with TRBJ2-7; D is unclear. Trimming took off 3 bases at V and 2 bases at J, with 17 bases between the two ends. The CDR3 sequence is 15 residues long. Germline CDR1 reads SQVTM; CDR2 reads ANQGSEA. The DNA of the CDR3 is TGCAGCGTTGAGGGCATCCTTAATACCCCCTACGAGCAGTACTTC. Protein: CSVEGILNTPYEQYF.

The chain employs TRBV11-2 and TRBJ1-1; D remains ambiguous. Germline V gene sequence: CDR1 SGHAT, CDR2 FQNNGV. CDR3 length: 14 residues. V was shortened by 5 bases and J by 1 base, with 11 bases between the two germline ends. CDR3 nucleotide sequence: TGTGCCAGCAGCCGAGGGCGGGGGAACACTGAAGCTTTCTTT. Amino acid sequence: CASSRGRGNTEAFF.

The rearrangement uses TRBV5-1 and TRBJ2-1; 9 bases agree with TRBD2. CDR1 SGHRS and CDR2 YFSETQ come from the germline V gene. Losses at the gene ends were 0 bases for V and 0 bases for J; bases not matched to a gene: 13. The CDR3 length is 20 residues. The CDR3 DNA sequence: TGCGCCAGCAGCTTGGAGGGGCTAGCGGGATCCCAGGGCTCCTACAATGAGCAGTTCTTC. It is translated as CASSLEGLAGSQGSYNEQFF.

The table lists this clone with a count of one. The CDR3 sequence is CASRPGGANVLTF. For the CDR3, the DNA is TGTGCCAGTAGGCCTGGAGGGGCCAACGTCCTGACTTTC. V usage is TRBV19 and J usage is TRBJ2-6; D not certain. Trimming stripped 6 bases from V and 4 bases from J, with 7 bases between. Germline V lookup: CDR1 LNHDA, CDR2 SQIVND (reference sequence). The CDR3 has 13 amino acids. Drawing the rest from reference TRBV19 and TRBJ2-6, the complete variable domain is DGGITQSPKYLFRKEGQNVTLSCEQNLNHDAMYWYRQDPGQGLRLIYYSQIVNDFQKGDIAEGYSVSREKKESFPLTVTSAQKNPTAFYLCASRPGGANVLTFGAGSRLTVL.

This chain joins TRBV27 and TRBJ2-2; D is unresolved. The germline V and J ends were trimmed by 2 bases and 7 bases, with 11 bases remaining between them. Germline CDR1 MNHEY, CDR2 SMNVEV (reference sequence). This CDR3 spans 14 amino acids. Here the CDR3 DNA reads TGTGCCAGCAGTTTAGATTACGTTGGCGGGGAGCTGTTTTTT. The encoded protein is CASSLDYVGGELFF.

This clone has only a few counts. The chain employs TRBV5-1 and TRBJ1-6; 7 bases match TRBD1. The CDR3 totals 14 residues. Germline V gene sequence: CDR1 SGHRS, CDR2 YFSETQ. After removal of 0 bases from V and 6 bases from J, the junction contained 0 bases not matched to a gene. CDR3 sequence reads: CASSLDRGNSPLHF. The CDR3 region has the DNA TGCGCCAGCAGCTTGGACAGGGGTAATTCACCCCTCCACTTT.

The genes are TRBV19 and TRBJ1-2; D is possibly TRBD1 (5 bases). The CDR3 is 14 amino acids. CDR1 is LNHDA and CDR2 is SQIVND in the germline V gene (reference sequence). The germline V and J ends were trimmed by 3 bases and 1 base, with 9 bases remaining between them. The CDR3 DNA reads as TGTGCCAGTAGTATCCCGGGGGTTAACTATGGCTACACCTTC. As protein: CASSIPGVNYGYTF.

The chain employs TRBV19 and TRBJ1-5, with D unresolved. The length of the CDR3 is 16 residues. Germline V gene data show CDR1 as LNHDA and CDR2 as SQIVND (reference sequence). V dropped 3 bases and J dropped 6 bases, with 18 bases sitting between them. CDR3 in amino acids: CASSMQAQKGSQPQHF. The CDR3 bases are TGTGCCAGTAGTATGCAGGCCCAGAAAGGGAGTCAGCCCCAGCATTTT.

The genes are TRBV7-3 and TRBJ2-3; no clear D. Germline V gives CDR1 SGHTA, CDR2 FQGTGA. CDR3 size: 14 residues. V lost 2 bases, J lost 0 bases, and 6 bases lay in between. CDR3 bases: TGTGCCAGCAGCTTAGTTGGTAGCACAGATACGCAGTATTTT. Translation gives CASSLVGSTDTQYF. Full variable domain (outside the CDR3, taken from reference TRBV7-3 and TRBJ2-3): GAGVSQTPSNKVTEKGKYVELRCDPISGHTALYWYRQSLGQGPEFLIYFQGTGAADDSGLPNDRFFAVRPEGSVSTLKIQRTERGDSAVYLCASSLVGSTDTQYFGPGTRLTVL.

The chain uses TRBV27 and TRBJ2-3, with 7 bases aligning to TRBD1. CDR3 length: 15 amino acids. Germline-derived CDR1 and CDR2 are MNHEY and SMNVEV (reference sequence). Losses at the gene ends were 5 bases for V and 2 bases for J; bases not matched to a gene: 7. CDR3 sequence: CASSRIDRDTDTQYF. CDR3 bases: TGTGCCAGCAGTCGAATAGACAGGGACACAGATACGCAGTATTTT.

The rearrangement links TRBV18 to TRBJ2-1; 9 positions agree with TRBD2. Germline V gene lookup returns CDR1 KGHSH and CDR2 LQKENI. The CDR3 runs 13 residues. V shed 5 bases and J 6 bases; nucleotides not matched to a gene: 2. CDR3 in amino acids: CASSGTSPNEQFF. CDR3 sequence (DNA): TGTGCCAGCTCAGGGACTAGCCCCAATGAGCAGTTCTTC.

The rearrangement joins TRBV11-3 to TRBJ2-2; 11 nucleotides match TRBD2. Germline CDR1 reads SGHNT; CDR2 reads YENEEA. With V trimmed by 1 base and J by 5 bases, 3 bases remained unmatched. This CDR3 has 16 residues. This CDR3 is CASSLASGRSTGELFF. CDR3 nucleotides: TGTGCCAGCAGCTTAGCTAGCGGGAGGTCGACCGGGGAGCTGTTTTTT.

The chain carries TRBV7-3 and TRBJ2-3; D remains ambiguous. The CDR3 has 14 amino acids. Deletions cut 5 bases from V and 2 bases from J, with 11 bases between. Germline lookup yields CDR1 SGHTA and CDR2 FQGTGA. CDR3 DNA: TGTGCCAGCAGCCAGTCCGGTAACACAGATACGCAGTATTTT. This gives the protein CASSQSGNTDTQYF.

The chain is built from TRBV28 and TRBJ1-3, with D hard to call. The CDR3 loop spans 15 amino acids. Trimming cost V 1 base and J 0 bases, with 7 bases left between them. Germline V gene lookup returns CDR1 MDHEN and CDR2 SYDVKM. Here the CDR3 reads CASSLYSSSGNTIYF. The CDR3 nucleotides are TGTGCCAGCAGTTTATACAGTAGCTCTGGAAACACCATATATTTT.

The chain carries TRBV19 and TRBJ2-2; D gene uncertain. Germline V gene lookup returns CDR1 LNHDA and CDR2 SQIVND (reference sequence). The V and J ends lost 3 bases and 0 bases respectively, with 8 bases between them. The CDR3 sequence is 15 residues long. CDR3 sequence: CASSIGLTNTGELFF. The DNA of the CDR3 is TGTGCCAGTAGTATCGGGCTAACGAACACCGGGGAGCTGTTTTTT.

The chain's CDR3 is CASVRGGESHSPLHF. CDR3 bases: TGTGCCAGCGTACGCGGGGGGGAGTCGCATTCACCCCTCCACTTT. The V and J genes are TRBV7-2 and TRBJ1-6, with a tentative D call TRBD1 (5 bases). The length of the CDR3 is 15 residues. V was shortened by 8 bases and J by 8 bases, with 19 bases between the two germline ends. CDR1 and CDR2 from the germline V gene are SGHTA and FQGNSA. Filled out from reference TRBV7-2 and TRBJ1-6, the complete variable domain reads GAGVSQSPSNKVTEKGKDVELRCDPISGHTALYWYRQSLGQGLEFLIYFQGNSAPDKSGLPSDRFSAERTGGSVSTLTIQRTQQEDSAVYLCASVRGGESHSPLHFGNGTRLTVT.

This rearrangement joins TRBV5-6 to TRBJ2-4; a weak D match, TRBD1 (6 bases). Trimming removed 0 bases from V and 4 bases from J, with 14 bases in between. The CDR3 sequence is 16 residues long. Germline V gene data show CDR1 as SGHDT and CDR2 as YYEEEE. The CDR3 DNA follows: TGTGCCAGCAGCTTGGGGGTTCCCGGGACAAAAAACATTCAGTACTTC. This encodes CASSLGVPGTKNIQYF.

The chain carries TRBV5-4 and TRBJ1-2, with a weak D call TRBD1 (5 bases). Trimming cost V 0 bases and J 4 bases, with 7 bases left between them. The CDR3 has 13 amino acids. Germline V gene data show CDR1 as SGHNT and CDR2 as YYREEE (reference sequence). The CDR3 sequence: CASSLGGGYGYTF. CDR3 bases: TGTGCCAGCAGCTTGGGTGGGGGCTATGGCTACACCTTC. The whole variable domain, filled in from reference TRBV5-4 and TRBJ1-2, reads ETGVTQSPTHLIKTRGQQVTLRCSSQSGHNTVSWYQQALGQGPQFIFQYYREEENGRGNFPPRFSGLQFPNYSSELNVNALELDDSALYLCASSLGGGYGYTFGSGTRLTVV.

The V and J genes are TRBV19 and TRBJ2-1, with 12 nucleotides matching TRBD2. The germline CDR1 and CDR2 sequences are LNHDA and SQIVND (reference sequence). Unmatched junction bases numbered 6, after V lost 5 bases and J lost 4 bases. The CDR3 is made up of 16 amino acids. This CDR3 reads CASSLLAGGPYNEQFF. DNA of the CDR3: TGTGCCAGTAGTCTGCTAGCGGGAGGGCCTTACAATGAGCAGTTCTTC.

The chain employs TRBV6-5 and TRBJ2-3; TRBD2 might be the D (5 bases). In germline, CDR1 is MNHEY, CDR2 SVGAGI. V gave up 2 bases and J gave up 6 bases, with 12 bases separating them. This CDR3 contains 14 residues. CDR3 bases: TGTGCCAGCAGTTACGTTATGGGAGTGGATACGCAGTATTTT. Translation: CASSYVMGVDTQYF.

This clone has more than one count but fewer than ten. The V gene is TRBV2, the J gene TRBJ1-5; D is ambiguous. CDR1 is SNHLY, CDR2 FYNNEI, per germline. Trimming left V 3 bases short and J 2 bases short, with 8 bases between. The CDR3 is made up of 14 amino acids. The CDR3 reads CASSDRFGNQPQHF. Written as DNA, the CDR3 is TGTGCCAGCAGTGATAGGTTCGGCAATCAGCCCCAGCATTTT.